The T cell receptor beta chain under discussion was sequenced for a study of a mutant IDH1 vaccine in newly diagnosed glioma. Across the whole study: Vaccination was launched 4-6 weeks after radiotherapy alone, or with temozolomide cycles.

About this clone: Its antigen is currently unknown.

This table comes from immunoSEQ multiplex PCR, and its TCRdb copy is limited to in-frame clones, with some not included. This table holds about 60,000 clones, roughly four fifths found once. Time point described: week 47, end of study. Every vaccination contained 300 ug of the mutant IDH1 20-mer peptide and was paired with topical imiquimod. Study outcomes and limitations: Pseudoprogression showed no apparent link to changes in top peripheral T cell clonotypes.

CDR3 size: 15 residues. The chain couples TRBV21-1 to TRBJ2-7; TRBD2, the table's D call, lacks a check against the DNA. TRBV21-1 is marked as a pseudogene. The source was PBMCs, collected from a glioma patient whose treatment included an IDH1 peptide vaccine. The TCR comes from a woman aged 50 to 60 with glioma. CDR3 DNA sequence: TGTGCCAGCAGCAAGGGCAGCGGGGGGGTCTACGAGCAGTACTTC. It specifies CASSKGSGGVYEQYF.